This entry is about one TCR beta chain. A single count supports this clone. Its recognized antigen is unknown. No base-level quality is on record; no much larger clone is a single base apart. The CDR3 regions of human TCRbeta chains were analyzed by immunosequencing. In the original analysis: TCRs in the repertoires were compared against a reference library of SARS-CoV-2-specific TCRs that had been generated with the MIRA antigen-specificity platform. Breadth meant the fraction of unique TCRs that were SARS-CoV-2-associated, whereas depth meant the fraction of total T cells that were SARS-CoV-2-associated. Each spike-specific TCR was assigned to its reactive spike region and to a CD4 or CD8 class using the MIRA data. Log10-transformed breadth and depth values were compared by one-way ANOVA with Sidak's multiple comparisons tests. TCRdb's version of the immuneACCESS table is confined to in-frame rearrangements and falls short of the full clone set. An unresolved V gene accounts for under half of the shortfall where checked; the remainder is of unknown origin. From that table come the V and J calls and clone size; the DNA was used to work out D and trimming. For this sample there are roughly 35,000 clones; 86% appear just once. The ten largest clonotypes hold around 6.5% of the sample.

Trimming removed 2 bases from V and 7 bases from J, leaving 12 bases between the germline ends. There are 13 amino acids in the CDR3, from cysteine to phenylalanine inclusive. Only the CDR3 part of the read is kept: 39 bases, read in frame from the first base. CDR1 GTSNPN and CDR2 SVGIG are derived from the germline V gene (reference sequence). This entry is derived from a study of T cell responses to AZD1222 COVID-19 vaccine (dated by TCRdb to the early 2020s). Regarding the study in general: Because spike-specific TCR depth and breadth did not differ between the two schedules, AZD1222 recipients who got a second dose at roughly 4 weeks were pooled with those who got a second dose at roughly 12 weeks. TCR sequencing was performed for about 250 trial participants, of whom about 200 were given two doses of AZD1222 and 26 were given two doses of MenACWY control vaccine. Trial participants were enrolled into age subgroups of 18-55, 56-69 and 70-plus years, which contained 148, 28 and 57 TCR-sequenced participants, respectively.

What the authors observed across the whole study: Most participants were white British and females outnumbered males, and the authors suggested that clonal diversity may have been underestimated. Nearly half of unique spike-specific TCRs reportedly recognized epitopes outside regions mutated in the B.1.351 and B.1.1.7 variants. Conclusions about previously exposed vaccinees are limited because only five to seven AZD1222 recipients were SARS-CoV-2 seropositive at baseline. The vaccine-associated CD4 TCRs covered the entire spike protein, and the dominant responses fell in regions 160-218 and 743-854. The 56-69-year group was small, and its depth increase did not reach significance, likely because of low power. Spike-specific TCR breadth and depth rose significantly after two AZD1222 doses compared with day 0 and with MenACWY recipients. Because no day 14 peak-response samples were available, repertoires were characterized only after the peak T cell response.

Reading the label with the study, this specimen's time point is: baseline before first vaccination. Vaccinee samples came from UK trials COV001 and COV002, including a single-blind randomized controlled phase 2/3 trial of AZD1222 (ChAdOx1 nCoV-19) in healthy adults. For TCRbeta chain sequencing, PBMC samples were collected from trial participants at day 0 and at day 28 after the second dose. This receptor was identified in an adult in good health. The source material was peripheral blood, sampled on day 0 of AZD1222 vaccination. This sequence uses TRBV30 and TRBJ1-5; the D gene remains uncertain. The CDR3 region has the sequence CAWSRPGSQPQHF. At the DNA level, the sequence is TGTGCCTGGAGTAGACCGGGGAGCCAGCCCCAGCATTTT. The variable domain in full, with residues beyond the CDR3 obtained from the reference TRBV30 and TRBJ1-5 genes, is SQTIHQWPATLVQPVGSPLSLECTVEGTSNPNLYWYRQAAGRGLQLLFYSVGIGQISSEVPQNLSASRPQDRQFILSSKKLLLSDSGFYLCAWSRPGSQPQHFGDGTRLSIL.